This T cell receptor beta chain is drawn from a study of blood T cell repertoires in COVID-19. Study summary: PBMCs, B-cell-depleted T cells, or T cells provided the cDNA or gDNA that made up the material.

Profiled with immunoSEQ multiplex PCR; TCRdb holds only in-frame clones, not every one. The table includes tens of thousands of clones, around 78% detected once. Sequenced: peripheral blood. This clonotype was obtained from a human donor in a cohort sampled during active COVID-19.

The CDR3 region has the DNA TGTGCCAGCAGCCAAGCAGGACAGGGTCACGAGCAGTACTTC. The encoded protein is CASSQAGQGHEQYF. This chain uses TRBV3-1 (or the pseudogene TRBV3-2) with TRBJ2-5, with 8 bases that match TRBD1. Gene TRBJ2-7 matches the end of the DNA better, so the J call may be wrong. The CDR3 spans 14 residues. CDR1 LGHDT and CDR2 YNNKEL come from the germline V gene (reference sequence).